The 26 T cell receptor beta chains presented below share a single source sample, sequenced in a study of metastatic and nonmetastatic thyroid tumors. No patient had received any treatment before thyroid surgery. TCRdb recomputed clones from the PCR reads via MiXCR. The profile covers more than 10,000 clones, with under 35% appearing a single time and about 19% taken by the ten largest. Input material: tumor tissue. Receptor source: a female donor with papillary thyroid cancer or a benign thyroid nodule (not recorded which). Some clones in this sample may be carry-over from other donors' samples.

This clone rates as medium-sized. CDR3 nucleotides: TGTGCCAGCACCACTAAGACAGGTGAAGCTTTCTTT. Translated: CASTTKTGEAFF. The chain uses TRBV6-1 and TRBJ1-1; maybe TRBD1 (6 bases). The CDR3 is 12 residues long. The V and J ends lost 7 bases and 7 bases respectively, with 13 bases between them. Germline-derived CDR1 and CDR2 are MNHNS and SASEGT.

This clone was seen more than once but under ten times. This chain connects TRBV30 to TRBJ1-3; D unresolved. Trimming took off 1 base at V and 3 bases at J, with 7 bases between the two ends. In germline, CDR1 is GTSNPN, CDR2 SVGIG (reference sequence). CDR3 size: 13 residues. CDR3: CAWSGAVGNTIYF. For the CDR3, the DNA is TGTGCCTGGAGTGGAGCCGTTGGAAACACCATATATTTT.

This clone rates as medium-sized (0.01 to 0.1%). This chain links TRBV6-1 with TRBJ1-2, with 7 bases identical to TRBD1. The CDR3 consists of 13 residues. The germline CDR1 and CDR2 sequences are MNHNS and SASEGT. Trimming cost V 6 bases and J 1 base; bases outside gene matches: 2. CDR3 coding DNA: TGTGCCAGCAGGACAGGGTTTAACTATGGCTACACCTTC. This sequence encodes CASRTGFNYGYTF.

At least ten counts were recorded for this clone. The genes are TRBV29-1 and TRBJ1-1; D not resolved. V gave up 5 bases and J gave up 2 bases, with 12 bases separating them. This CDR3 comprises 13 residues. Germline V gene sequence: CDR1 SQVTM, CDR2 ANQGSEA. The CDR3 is CSVYRQVNTEAFF. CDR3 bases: TGCAGCGTTTACCGGCAGGTCAACACTGAAGCTTTCTTT.

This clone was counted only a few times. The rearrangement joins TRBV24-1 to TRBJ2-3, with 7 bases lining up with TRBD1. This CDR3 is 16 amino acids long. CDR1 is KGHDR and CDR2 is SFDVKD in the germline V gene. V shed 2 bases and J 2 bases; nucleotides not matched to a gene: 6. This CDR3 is CATSDSLQGITDTQYF. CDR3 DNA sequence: TGTGCCACCAGTGATTCGTTACAGGGGATCACAGATACGCAGTATTTT.

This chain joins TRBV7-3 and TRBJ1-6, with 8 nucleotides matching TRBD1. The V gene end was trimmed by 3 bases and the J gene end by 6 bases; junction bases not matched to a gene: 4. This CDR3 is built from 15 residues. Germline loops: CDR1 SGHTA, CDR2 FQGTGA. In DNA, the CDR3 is TGTGCCAGCAGCTTGCAGGGGGCGGGTAATTCACCCCTCCACTTT. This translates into CASSLQGAGNSPLHF.

In nucleotides, the CDR3 is TGTGCCTGGAGTCGAGCCAGCGGCGATTACGAGCAGTACTTC. The encoded protein is CAWSRASGDYEQYF. The chain uses TRBV30 and TRBJ2-7; D is perhaps TRBD2 (5 bases). The length of the CDR3 is 14 residues. The ends were cut back, 2 bases at V and 4 bases at J, with 15 bases in the middle. The germline CDR1 and CDR2 sequences are GTSNPN and SVGIG (reference sequence).

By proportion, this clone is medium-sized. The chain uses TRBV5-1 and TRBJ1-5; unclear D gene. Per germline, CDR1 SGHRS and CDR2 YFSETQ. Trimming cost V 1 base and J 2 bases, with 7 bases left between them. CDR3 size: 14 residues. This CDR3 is CASSLTGGNQPQHF. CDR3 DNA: TGCGCCAGCAGCTTGACTGGGGGCAATCAGCCCCAGCATTTT.

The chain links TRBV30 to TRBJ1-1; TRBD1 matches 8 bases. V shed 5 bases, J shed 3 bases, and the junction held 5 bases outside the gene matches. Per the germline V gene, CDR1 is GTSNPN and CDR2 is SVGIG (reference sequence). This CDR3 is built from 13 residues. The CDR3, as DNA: TGTGCCTGGGCAATGGGACAGGACACTGAAGCTTTCTTT. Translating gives CAWAMGQDTEAFF.

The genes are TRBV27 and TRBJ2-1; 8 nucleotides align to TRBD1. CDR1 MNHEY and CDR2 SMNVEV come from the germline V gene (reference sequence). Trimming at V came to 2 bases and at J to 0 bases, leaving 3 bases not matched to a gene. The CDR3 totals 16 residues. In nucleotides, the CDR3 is TGTGCCAGCAGTTTAAGGACAGGGAGCTCCTACAATGAGCAGTTCTTC. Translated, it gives CASSLRTGSSYNEQFF.

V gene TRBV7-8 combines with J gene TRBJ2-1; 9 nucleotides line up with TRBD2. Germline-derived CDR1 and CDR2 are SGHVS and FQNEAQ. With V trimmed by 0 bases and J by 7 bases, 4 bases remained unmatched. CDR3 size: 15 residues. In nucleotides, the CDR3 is TGTGCCAGCAGCTTAGCCTGGCGGGAGGGGAATGAGCAGTTCTTC. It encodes CASSLAWREGNEQFF.

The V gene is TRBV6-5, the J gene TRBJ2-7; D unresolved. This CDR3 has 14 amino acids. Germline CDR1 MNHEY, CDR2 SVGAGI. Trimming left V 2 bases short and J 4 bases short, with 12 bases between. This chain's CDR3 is CASSYREDIYEQYF. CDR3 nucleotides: TGTGCCAGCAGTTACAGGGAAGACATATACGAGCAGTACTTC.

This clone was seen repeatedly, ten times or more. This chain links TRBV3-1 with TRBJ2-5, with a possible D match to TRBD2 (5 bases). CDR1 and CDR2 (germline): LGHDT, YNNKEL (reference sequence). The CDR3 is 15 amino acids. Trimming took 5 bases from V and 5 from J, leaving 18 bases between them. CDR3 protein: CASSFPLRVVETQYF. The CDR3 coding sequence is TGTGCCAGCAGCTTCCCCTTGAGGGTGGTTGAGACCCAGTACTTC.

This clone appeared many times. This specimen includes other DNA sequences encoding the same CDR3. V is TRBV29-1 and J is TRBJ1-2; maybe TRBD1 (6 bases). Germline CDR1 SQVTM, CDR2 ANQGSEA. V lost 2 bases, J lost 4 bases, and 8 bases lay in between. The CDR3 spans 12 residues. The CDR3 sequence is CSVETGTYGYTF. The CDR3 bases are TGCAGCGTTGAAACAGGGACCTATGGCTACACCTTC.

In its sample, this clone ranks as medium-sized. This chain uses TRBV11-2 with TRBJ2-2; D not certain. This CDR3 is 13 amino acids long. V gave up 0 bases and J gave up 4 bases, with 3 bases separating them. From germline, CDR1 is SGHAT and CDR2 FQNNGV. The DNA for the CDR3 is TGTGCCAGCAGCTTAGATGGCACCGGGGAGCTGTTTTTT. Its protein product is CASSLDGTGELFF.

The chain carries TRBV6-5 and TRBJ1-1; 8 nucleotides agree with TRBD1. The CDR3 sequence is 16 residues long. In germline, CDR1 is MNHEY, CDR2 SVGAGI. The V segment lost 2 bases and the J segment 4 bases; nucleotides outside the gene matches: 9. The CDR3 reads CASSYGPGQGGTEAFF. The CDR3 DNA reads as TGTGCCAGCAGTTACGGACCAGGACAGGGAGGCACTGAAGCTTTCTTT.

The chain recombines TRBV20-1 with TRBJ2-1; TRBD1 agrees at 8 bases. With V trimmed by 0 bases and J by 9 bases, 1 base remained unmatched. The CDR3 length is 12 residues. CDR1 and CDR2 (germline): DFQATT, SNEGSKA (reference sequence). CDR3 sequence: CSARDQGAEQFF. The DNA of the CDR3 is TGCAGTGCTAGAGATCAGGGGGCTGAGCAGTTCTTC.

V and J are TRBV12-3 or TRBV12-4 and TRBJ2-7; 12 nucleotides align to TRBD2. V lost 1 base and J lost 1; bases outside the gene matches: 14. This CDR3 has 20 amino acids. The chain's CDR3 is CASSLDCLTSGSLWSYEQYV. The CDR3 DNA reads TGTGCCAGCAGTTTAGATTGTCTGACTAGCGGGAGTTTGTGGTCCTACGAGCAGTACGTC.

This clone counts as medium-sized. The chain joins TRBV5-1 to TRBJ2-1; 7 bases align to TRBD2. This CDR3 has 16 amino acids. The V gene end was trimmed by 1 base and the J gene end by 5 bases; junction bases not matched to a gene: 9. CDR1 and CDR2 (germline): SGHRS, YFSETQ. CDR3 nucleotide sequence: TGCGCCAGCAGCTTGTATATATGGCTAGCGGACAATGAGCAGTTCTTC. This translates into CASSLYIWLADNEQFF.

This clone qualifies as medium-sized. The CDR3 sequence: CASGNGDSPLHF. The CDR3 region has the DNA TGCGCCAGCGGAAACGGGGATTCACCCCTCCACTTT. The chain carries TRBV5-1 and TRBJ1-6; D gene unclear. V was shortened by 7 bases and J by 8 bases, with 10 bases between the two germline ends. CDR1 is SGHRS, CDR2 YFSETQ, per germline. The length of the CDR3 is 12 residues.

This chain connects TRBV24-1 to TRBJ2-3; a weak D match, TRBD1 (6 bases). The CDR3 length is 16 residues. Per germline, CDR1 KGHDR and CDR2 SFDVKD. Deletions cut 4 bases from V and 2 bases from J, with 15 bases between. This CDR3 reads CATSDVTGGVTDTQYF. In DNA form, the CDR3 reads TGTGCCACCAGTGACGTGACAGGTGGCGTCACAGATACGCAGTATTTT.

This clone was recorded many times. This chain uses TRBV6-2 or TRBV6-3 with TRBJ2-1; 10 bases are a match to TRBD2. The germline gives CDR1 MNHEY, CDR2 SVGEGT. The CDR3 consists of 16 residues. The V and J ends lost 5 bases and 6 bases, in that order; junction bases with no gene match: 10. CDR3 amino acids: CASSQLLAGAGNEQFF. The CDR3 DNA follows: TGTGCCAGCAGTCAACTGCTAGCGGGAGCAGGCAATGAGCAGTTCTTC.

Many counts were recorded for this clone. In DNA form, the CDR3 reads TGTGCCAGCAGGTTAGGGGCCTATGGCTACACCTTC. Translated: CASRLGAYGYTF. The chain combines TRBV28 with TRBJ1-2, with a weak D call TRBD1 (5 bases). The CDR3 is 12 residues long. Germline loops: CDR1 MDHEN, CDR2 SYDVKM. Trimming pared 6 bases from V and 4 bases from J, leaving 9 bases between.

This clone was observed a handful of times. DNA of the CDR3: TGTGCCAGCAGTTTATTGGAGGGCGTCGCTGGGGCCAACGTCCTGACTTTC. Translating gives CASSLLEGVAGANVLTF. The chain has TRBV28 and TRBJ2-6; maybe TRBD2 (6 bases). CDR1 and CDR2 from the germline V gene are MDHEN and SYDVKM. The CDR3 runs 17 residues. V was shortened by 1 base and J by 2 bases, with 12 bases between the two germline ends.

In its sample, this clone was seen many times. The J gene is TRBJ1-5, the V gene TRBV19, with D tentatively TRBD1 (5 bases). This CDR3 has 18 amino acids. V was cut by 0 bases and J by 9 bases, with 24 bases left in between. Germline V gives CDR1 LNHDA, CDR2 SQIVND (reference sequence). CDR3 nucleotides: TGTGCCAGTAGTATAGACACGCTCGGATGGGGACGGGAGCGGCCCCAGCATTTT. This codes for CASSIDTLGWGRERPQHF.

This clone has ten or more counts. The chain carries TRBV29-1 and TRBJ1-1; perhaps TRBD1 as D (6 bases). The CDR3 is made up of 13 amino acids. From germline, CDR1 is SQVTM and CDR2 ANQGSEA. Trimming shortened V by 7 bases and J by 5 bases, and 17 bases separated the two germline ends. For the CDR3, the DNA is TGCAGCGCCGGGGCGGGGGCGAGGACTGAAGCTTTCTTT. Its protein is CSAGAGARTEAFF.